This is a list of T cell receptor beta chains from one sample in a study of neurological immune-mediated disorders. TCRdb reprocessed the 5' RACE reads via MiXCR and lists one record per CDR3 protein. The sample yields tens of thousands of distinct CDR3 sequences, 4.5% seen once. The material sequenced was PBMCs. These receptors originate from a man in his thirties or forties with multiple sclerosis. Each CDR3 is given with its conserved first and last residue. The D gene is left open where the match is weak. Clone size appears in some rows only: once, few, many, or a class for an expanded clone.

>.|.|TRBV20-1|TRBJ2-3|13
CSALPSITDTQYF
TGCAGTGCCCTCCCGTCGATCACAGATACGCAGTATTTT
>many|.|TRBV11-2|TRBJ1-4|15
CASSLESGGDEKLFF
TGTGCCAGCAGCTTAGAATCGGGGGGCGATGAAAAACTGTTTTTT
>many|TRBD1|TRBV5-1|TRBJ2-2|15
CASSLDRGLSRELFF
TGCGCCAGCAGCTTGGACAGGGGGCTATCCAGGGAGCTGTTTTTT
>many|.|TRBV7-9|TRBJ1-2|13
CASSLSGRMGYTF
TGTGCCAGCAGCTTATCAGGGAGAATGGGCTACACCTTC
>many|.|TRBV18|TRBJ1-2|15
CASSPRGRDIGGYTF
TGTGCCAGCTCACCCCGGGGCAGGGATATTGGTGGCTACACCTTC
>many|TRBD1|TRBV20-1|TRBJ1-5|13
CSARAGGTEPQNF
TGCAGTGCTAGGGCAGGGGGCACAGAGCCCCAGAATTTT
>many|.|TRBV2|TRBJ1-3|11
CASSNGNTIYF
TGTGCCAGCAGTAACGGAAACACCATATATTTT
>.|.|TRBV20-1|TRBJ2-1|13
CSAFIPSYNEQFF
TGCAGTGCCTTCATCCCCTCCTACAATGAGCAGTTCTTC
>many|.|TRBV5-1|TRBJ1-4|15
CASRQAGDVREKLFF
TGCGCCAGCAGACAGGCGGGGGATGTTAGGGAAAAACTGTTTTTT
>many|TRBD1|TRBV24-1|TRBJ2-3|15
CATSAGTARTDTQYF
TGTGCCACCAGTGCTGGGACAGCTCGCACAGATACGCAGTATTTT
>many|TRBD1|TRBV14|TRBJ1-1|14
CASSPRTGNAEAFF
TGTGCCAGCAGCCCTCGGACAGGGAACGCTGAAGCTTTCTTT
>many|TRBD1|TRBV10-3|TRBJ1-5|16
CAISDLDRSRNQPQHF
TGTGCCATCAGTGACTTGGACAGGTCGCGGAATCAGCCCCAGCATTTT
>many|.|TRBV3-1|TRBJ2-1|15
CASSQGLSSYNEQFF
TGTGCCAGCAGCCAAGGACTGAGCTCCTACAATGAGCAGTTCTTC
>.|TRBD2|TRBV4-1|TRBJ2-2|18
CASSQKIAGGQNTGELFF
TGCGCCAGCAGCCAAAAGATAGCGGGGGGGCAGAACACCGGGGAGCTGTTTTTT
>many|TRBD2|TRBV7-2|TRBJ2-3|15
CASSRGAGGTDTQYF
TGTGCCAGCAGCCGAGGAGCGGGGGGCACAGATACGCAGTATTTT
>many|TRBD1|TRBV5-1|TRBJ2-1|17
CASRFDKQGSSYNEQFF
TGCGCCAGCAGATTCGATAAACAGGGGAGCTCCTACAATGAGCAGTTCTTC
>many|.|TRBV29-1|TRBJ1-4|10
CSAYNEKLFF
TGCAGCGCCTATAATGAAAAACTGTTTTTT
>many|.|TRBV29-1|TRBJ1-1|11
CSVGRSAEAFF
TGCAGCGTTGGTCGATCTGCTGAAGCTTTCTTT
>many|.|TRBV20-1|TRBJ1-2|14
CSARDRRGYAGYTF
TGCAGTGCTAGAGATCGGCGGGGATACGCTGGCTACACCTTC
>many|.|TRBV5-1|TRBJ2-3|13
CASSLSARDTQYF
TGCGCCAGCAGCTTATCCGCGCGGGATACGCAGTATTTT
>many|TRBD2|TRBV15|TRBJ2-3|16
CATSRGISGGINTQYF
TGTGCCACCAGCAGAGGAATTAGCGGGGGCATAAATACGCAGTATTTT
>many|TRBD1|TRBV20-1|TRBJ1-2|14
CSASNQGVNYGYTF
TGCAGTGCTAGTAACCAGGGGGTCAACTATGGCTACACCTTC
>many|TRBD1|TRBV5-8|TRBJ2-6|17
CASSSTGISSGANVLTF
TGTGCCAGCAGCTCGACAGGGATTAGCTCTGGGGCCAACGTCCTGACTTTC
>.|.|TRBV7-8|TRBJ1-1|14
CASSLQGLSTEAFF
TGTGCCAGCAGCTTACAGGGTTTAAGCACTGAAGCTTTCTTT
>many|.|TRBV3-1|TRBJ2-7|15
CASSQEATSSYEQYF
TGTGCCAGCAGCCAAGAAGCGACCTCCTCCTACGAGCAGTACTTC
>many|.|TRBV29-1|TRBJ1-5|13
CSVQGRGDQPQHF
TGCAGCGTGCAGGGGAGGGGGGATCAGCCCCAGCATTTT
>many|.|TRBV5-1|TRBJ2-1|15
CASSLVEGAYNEQFF
TGCGCCAGCAGCTTGGTGGAGGGGGCGTACAATGAGCAGTTCTTC
>.|.|TRBV10-2|TRBJ2-3|11
CASTGSDTQYF
TGCGCCAGCACAGGGTCGGATACGCAGTATTTT
>.|.|TRBV5-5|TRBJ1-5|18
CASSFNEEDRNLYQPQHF
TGTGCCAGCAGCTTCAACGAAGAGGACAGAAACTTATATCAGCCCCAGCATTTT
>many|.|TRBV20-1|TRBJ1-6|17
CSAPDLKRYSYNSPLNF
TGCAGTGCCCCGGACCTAAAACGATACTCCTATAATTCACCCCTCAACTTT
>many|TRBD1|TRBV5-1|TRBJ1-6|16
CASSLEGQGANSPLHF
TGCGCCAGCAGCTTGGAGGGACAGGGGGCAAACTCACCCCTCCACTTT
>many|.|TRBV4-1|TRBJ2-6|15
CASSQDFSGANVLTF
TGCGCCAGCAGCCAGGACTTCTCTGGGGCCAACGTCCTGACTTTC
>many|.|TRBV7-3|TRBJ2-3|12
CASSSVGGPQYF
TGTGCCAGCAGCTCCGTCGGTGGGCCGCAGTATTTT
>few|.|TRBV6-6|TRBJ1-5|13
CASTLGGDQPQHF
TGTGCCAGCACCCTGGGGGGGGATCAGCCCCAGCATTTT
>many|.|TRBV20-1|TRBJ2-3|13
CSATSPGTDTQYF
TGCAGTGCCACGAGCCCGGGAACAGATACGCAGTATTTT
>many|.|TRBV7-2|TRBJ1-2|13
CASGATGSGGYTF
TGTGCCAGCGGGGCCACAGGGAGTGGGGGCTACACCTTC
>.|.|TRBV5-6|TRBJ1-4|14
CASSFREGGEKLFF
TGTGCCAGCAGCTTCCGGGAAGGGGGTGAAAAACTGTTTTTT
>many|.|TRBV12-3/TRBV12-4|TRBJ1-2|13
CASSLGTLYGYTF
TGTGCCAGCAGCCTCGGGACACTCTATGGCTACACCTTC
>many|.|TRBV20-1|TRBJ2-5|12
CSALGLQETQYF
TGCAGTGCCCTTGGGCTGCAAGAGACCCAGTACTTC
>many|.|TRBV7-2|TRBJ2-6|13
CASSPPRANVLTF
TGTGCCAGCAGCCCCCCCCGAGCCAACGTCCTGACTTTC
>.|.|TRBV5-1|TRBJ1-4|15
CASSLVPGPNEKLFF
TGCGCCAGCAGCTTGGTTCCGGGGCCTAATGAAAAACTGTTTTTT
>few|TRBD2|TRBV20-1|TRBJ2-1|16
CSARDSGTSGGDEQFF
TGCAGTGCTAGAGATTCCGGGACTAGCGGGGGGGATGAGCAGTTCTTC
>many|.|TRBV5-1|TRBJ1-1|15
CASSLGMTGSTEAFF
TGCGCCAGCAGCTTGGGAATGACGGGGAGCACTGAAGCTTTCTTT
>many|.|TRBV27|TRBJ1-5|13
CASSPTGGRPQHF
TGTGCCAGCAGCCCCACCGGTGGCAGGCCCCAGCATTTT
>.|.|TRBV4-1|TRBJ2-7|16
CASSQQAYGGVYEQYF
TGCGCCAGCAGCCAACAGGCTTACGGGGGAGTCTACGAGCAGTACTTC
>few|.|TRBV20-1|TRBJ2-3|14
CSARAEGGPDTQYF
TGCAGTGCTAGAGCAGAGGGGGGCCCAGATACGCAGTATTTT
>.|.|TRBV10-1|TRBJ2-1|15
CASSDPPSGVNEQFF
TGCGCCAGCAGTGACCCACCTAGTGGGGTGAATGAGCAGTTCTTC
>many|.|TRBV7-2|TRBJ2-1|11
CASSPFYEQFF
TGTGCCAGCAGCCCCTTCTATGAGCAGTTCTTC